This paragraph reports one T cell receptor (beta chain). This sample is part of a study of shared clonotypes between healthy human individuals. The ends were cut back, 3 bases at V and 11 bases at J, with 1 base in the middle. Germline-derived CDR1 and CDR2 are SEHNR and FQNEAQ (reference sequence). CDR3 length equals 9 residues. Only in-frame clones appear in the TCRdb table, and some are missing; sequencing was by immunoSEQ multiplex PCR. The sample records 2 million to 2.5 million clones, less than 95% being singletons. Specimen: naive CD4+ T cells from PBMCs. Sample subset: CD45RA+ positively selected. This chain uses TRBV7-9 with TRBJ2-2; D remains ambiguous. The TCR originated in a man younger than 35 in good health. Some clones in this sample may be carry-over from other donors' samples. CDR3 in DNA: TGTGCCAGCAGCTTCGAGCTGTTTTTT. Residues: CASSFELFF.